The 6 T cell receptor beta chains below were found in one sample sequenced in a study of cytomegalovirus exposure and HLA in healthy donors. The PCR made use of 60 Vbeta and 13 Jbeta primers. Clones were read by immunoSEQ multiplex PCR, and TCRdb kept only the in-frame ones, dropping some. Altogether about 84,000 clones are present, roughly 73% being singletons, with the ten largest covering 2% to 3%. The sequenced material came from PBMCs. These receptors were collected from a male donor in good health and CMV-seropositive.

J is TRBJ2-4 and V is TRBV9; 7 nucleotides line up with TRBD1. With 0 bases clipped from V and 3 bases from J, the junction kept 9 bases outside the gene matches. Germline assignment: CDR1 SGDLS and CDR2 YYNGEE. The CDR3 totals 17 residues. The CDR3 reads CASSVEIKQGHKNIQYF. In DNA, the CDR3 is TGTGCCAGCAGCGTAGAAATTAAACAGGGGCACAAAAACATTCAGTACTTC.

This clone was seen more than once but under ten times. This chain uses TRBV5-1 with TRBJ2-1; D not certain. V was shortened by 4 bases and J by 2 bases, with 7 bases between the two germline ends. The CDR3 is made up of 13 amino acids. CDR1 and CDR2 (germline): SGHRS, YFSETQ. CDR3 nucleotides: TGCGCCAGCAGCCTAGTGACCTACAATGAGCAGTTCTTC. It encodes CASSLVTYNEQFF. Full variable domain (missing parts from reference TRBV5-1 and TRBJ2-1): KAGVTQTPRYLIKTRGQQVTLSCSPISGHRSVSWYQQTPGQGLQFLFEYFSETQRNKGNFPGRFSGRQFSNSRSEMNVSTLELGDSALYLCASSLVTYNEQFFGPGTRLTVL.

This clone counts as medium-sized. This chain joins TRBV5-1 and TRBJ1-2; a possible D gene is TRBD1 (6 bases). This CDR3 has 15 residues. V was trimmed by 3 bases and J by 0 bases, leaving 12 bases between them. CDR1 and CDR2 from the germline V gene are SGHRS and YFSETQ. The CDR3, as DNA: TGCGCCAGCAGCTCCTTTACAGGGTCTAACTATGGCTACACCTTC. The encoded protein is CASSSFTGSNYGYTF.

The sample holds one count of this clone. The genes are TRBV5-1 and TRBJ2-1, with 10 positions matching TRBD2. Germline V gene lookup returns CDR1 SGHRS and CDR2 YFSETQ. The CDR3 consists of 15 residues. Trimming took 0 bases from V and 7 from J; bases not matched to a gene: 4. The CDR3 here is CASSLGSGRVNEQFF. The CDR3 DNA reads as TGCGCCAGCAGCTTGGGGAGCGGGAGGGTGAATGAGCAGTTCTTC.

This clone was picked up a small number of times. V is TRBV7-6 and J is TRBJ2-5, with 9 positions matching TRBD1. The CDR3 has 15 amino acids. The V and J ends lost 1 base and 3 bases, in that order; junction bases with no gene match: 3. Germline lookup yields CDR1 SGHVS and CDR2 FNYEAQ. The chain's CDR3 is CASSLGQGVKETQYF. The CDR3 nucleotides read TGTGCCAGCAGCTTAGGACAGGGGGTCAAAGAGACCCAGTACTTC.

The genes are TRBV28 and TRBJ2-2; tentatively, D is TRBD2 (5 bases). This CDR3 has 16 residues. V lost 2 bases, J lost 5 bases, and 15 bases lay in between. Germline CDR1 MDHEN, CDR2 SYDVKM. The chain's CDR3 is CASSLGSLAGTGELFF. CDR3 sequence (DNA): TGTGCCAGCAGTTTAGGTAGCCTAGCCGGAACCGGGGAGCTGTTTTTT.